This TCR beta chain appears in the sequencing data of a study of blood T cell repertoires in COVID-19 (dated by TCRdb to 2018 to 2020). Describing the broader study: Samples covering the acute and convalescent phases of COVID-19 were provided by collaborators in the United States, Italy and Spain. The repertoires were released in a freely available public database intended as a resource for research on the immune response to SARS-CoV-2. The prospective study material was composed of cDNA or gDNA derived from T cells, B-cell-depleted T cells, or PBMCs. Subjects who had been exposed to COVID-19, were actively infected with it, or had recovered from it provided the deeply sampled blood TCRbeta repertoires that made up the dataset. The sample metadata nearly always contained a de-identified subject ID, COVID-19 status, age in years and sex. Where available, HLA class I and class II types were obtained from metadata supplied by the sample provider rather than from assay-based typing. The samples were drawn from two sources: the first 160 participants of the ongoing ImmuneRACE study, and 1,254 subjects contributed by 6 global collaborators. Broad study findings and their caveats: The amount of clinical and demographic metadata varied by source and participant and was provided uncurated.

In Seattle, one collaborating source enrolled patients while the infection was active and tracked those patients longitudinally over the course of disease. Whole blood was collected in K2EDTA tubes by collaborating institutions according to the institutions' own protocols. Collaborator samples were shipped for TCRbeta analysis as frozen whole blood, isolated PBMCs, or DNA extracted from either sample type. TCRbeta CDR3 regions were amplified from genomic DNA by means of the immunoSEQ Assay, a bias-controlled multiplex PCR. On the study's bioinformatics: The number of nucleated cells in each sample was estimated from the amplification of reference gene primers within the assay. To quantify the absolute abundance of each unique TCRbeta CDR3 rearrangement, sequence reads were collapsed and filtered. For each sample, productive Simpson clonality was calculated by taking the square root of Simpson's diversity index across productive rearrangements. What TCRdb holds here is the immuneACCESS table cut down to in-frame rearrangements. Part of the clones is not present; checked against another copy, under half of the missing clones reflect an unresolved V gene, and the others are unexplained. The DNA was the basis for D and trimming; V, J and clone size are from that table. Present in this sample are under 200,000 clones, 79% of which were seen just once. Clones ranked in the top ten supply roughly 5.6% of the sample.

On this clone: Its antigen is not yet known. Qualities for individual bases were not recorded, and no much larger clone is one base off.

This receptor was taken from a middle-aged woman with COVID-19, enrolled during active disease. Sequenced sample: peripheral blood.

The nucleotides read TGTGCCAGCAGTTCCTCTACAGGGGAAGGCTACACCTTC. Translated, it reads CASSSSTGEGYTF. This sequence uses TRBV12-3 or TRBV12-4 and TRBJ1-2; 7 middle bases align to TRBD1. CDR3 length: 13 amino acids, cysteine to phenylalanine. Only the CDR3 portion is preserved as DNA: 39 bases, with reading frame beginning at the first base. V has 4 bases trimmed and J has 8 bases trimmed; junction bases matching no gene number 7.